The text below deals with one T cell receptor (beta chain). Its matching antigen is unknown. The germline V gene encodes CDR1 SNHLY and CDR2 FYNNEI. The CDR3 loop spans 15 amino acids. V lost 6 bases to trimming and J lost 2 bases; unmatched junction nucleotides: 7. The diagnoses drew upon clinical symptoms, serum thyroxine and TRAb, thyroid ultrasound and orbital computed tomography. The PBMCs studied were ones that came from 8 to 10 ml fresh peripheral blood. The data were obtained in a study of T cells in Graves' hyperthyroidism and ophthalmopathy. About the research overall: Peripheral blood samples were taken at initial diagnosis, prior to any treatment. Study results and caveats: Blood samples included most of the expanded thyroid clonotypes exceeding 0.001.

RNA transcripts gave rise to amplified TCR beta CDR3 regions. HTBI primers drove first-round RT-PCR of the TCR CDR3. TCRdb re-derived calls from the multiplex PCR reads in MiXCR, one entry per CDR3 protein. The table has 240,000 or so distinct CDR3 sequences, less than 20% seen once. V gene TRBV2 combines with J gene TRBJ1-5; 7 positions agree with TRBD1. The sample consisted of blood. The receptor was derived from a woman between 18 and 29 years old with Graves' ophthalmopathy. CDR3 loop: CASRKQGIGNQPQHF. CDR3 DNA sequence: TGTGCCAGCAGGAAACAGGGGATCGGCAATCAGCCCCAGCATTTT. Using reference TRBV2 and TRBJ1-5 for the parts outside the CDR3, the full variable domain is EPEVTQTPSHQVTQMGQEVILRCVPISNHLYFYWYRQILGQKVEFLVSFYNNEISEKSEIFDDQFSVERPDGSNFTLKIRSTKLEDSAMYFCASRKQGIGNQPQHFGDGTRLSIL.